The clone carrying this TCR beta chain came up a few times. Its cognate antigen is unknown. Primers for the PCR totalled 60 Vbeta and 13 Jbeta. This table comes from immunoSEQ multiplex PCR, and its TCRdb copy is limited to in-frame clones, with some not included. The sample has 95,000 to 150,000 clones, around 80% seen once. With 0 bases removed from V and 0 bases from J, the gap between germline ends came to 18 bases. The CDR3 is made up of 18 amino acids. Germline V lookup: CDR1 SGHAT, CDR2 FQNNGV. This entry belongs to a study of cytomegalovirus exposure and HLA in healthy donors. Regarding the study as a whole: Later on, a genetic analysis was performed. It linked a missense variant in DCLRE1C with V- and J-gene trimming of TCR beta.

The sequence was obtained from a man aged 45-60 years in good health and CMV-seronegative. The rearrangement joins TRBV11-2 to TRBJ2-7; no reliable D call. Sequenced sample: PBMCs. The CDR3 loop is CASSLDYGNRWFSYEQYF. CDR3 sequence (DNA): TGTGCCAGCAGCTTAGATTATGGAAACAGATGGTTCTCCTACGAGCAGTACTTC.